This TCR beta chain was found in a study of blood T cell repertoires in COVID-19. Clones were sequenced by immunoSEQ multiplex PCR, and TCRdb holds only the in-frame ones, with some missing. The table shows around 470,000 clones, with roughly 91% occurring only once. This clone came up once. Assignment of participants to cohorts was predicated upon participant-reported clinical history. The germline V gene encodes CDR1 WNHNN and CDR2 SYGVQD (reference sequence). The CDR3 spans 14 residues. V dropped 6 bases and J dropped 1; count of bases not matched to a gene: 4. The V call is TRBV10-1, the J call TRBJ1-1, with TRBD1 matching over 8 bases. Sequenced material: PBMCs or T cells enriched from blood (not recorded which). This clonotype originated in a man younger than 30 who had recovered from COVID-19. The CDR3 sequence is CASSRDRRNTEAFF. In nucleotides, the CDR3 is TGCGCCAGCAGCCGGGACAGGAGGAACACTGAAGCTTTCTTT.